This passage covers 18 T cell receptor beta chains from one sample sequenced in a study of cytomegalovirus exposure and HLA in healthy donors. Primers included in the PCR were 60 Vbeta and 13 Jbeta primers. Clones were read by immunoSEQ multiplex PCR, and TCRdb kept only the in-frame ones, dropping some. The sample holds around 130,000 clones, approximately 80% seen once. The sample taken for sequencing was PBMCs. The source of these receptors is a man aged 35-49 years in good health and CMV-seronegative.

J is TRBJ2-2 and V is TRBV5-5; 8 nucleotides agree with TRBD1. Germline trimming cut 1 base from V and 1 base from J; bases unmatched to any gene: 9. This CDR3 comprises 18 residues. Germline lookup yields CDR1 SGHKS and CDR2 YYEKEE (reference sequence). CDR3 DNA sequence: TGTGCCAGCAGCTTGCGATGGGACAGGCAGGGGAACACCGGGGAGCTGTTTTTT. Residues: CASSLRWDRQGNTGELFF.

V and J are TRBV5-4 and TRBJ2-2, with 14 bases matching TRBD2. This CDR3 is 19 amino acids long. V was pared by 3 bases and J by 6 bases, with 13 bases of the junction left unmatched. CDR1 is SGHNT, CDR2 YYREEE, per germline (reference sequence). The CDR3 DNA follows: TGTGCCAGCAGCTCGAAAACCCCGACTAGCGGGGGGGTCGCCGGGGAGCTGTTTTTT. This encodes CASSSKTPTSGGVAGELFF.

This rearrangement joins TRBV28 to TRBJ2-1; TRBD2 matches at 11 bases. Germline V gene sequence: CDR1 MDHEN, CDR2 SYDVKM. Unmatched junction bases numbered 10, after V lost 2 bases and J lost 7 bases. The length of the CDR3 is 17 residues. CDR3 sequence reads: CASSLVLLAGGWNEQFF. The CDR3 DNA is TGTGCCAGCAGTTTAGTCCTGCTAGCGGGAGGCTGGAATGAGCAGTTCTTC.

This chain links TRBV2 with TRBJ2-5, with TRBD1 matching over 10 bases. Germline values: CDR1 SNHLY, CDR2 FYNNEI. The CDR3 is 17 amino acids. V shed 0 bases and J 6 bases; nucleotides not matched to a gene: 10. Written as DNA, the CDR3 is TGTGCCAGCAGTGAAGCGTCGACAGGGGGCCTGATGAAGACCCAGTACTTC. It specifies CASSEASTGGLMKTQYF.

The chain joins TRBV5-4 to TRBJ2-5, with D maybe TRBD2 (6 bases). V was cut by 0 bases and J by 5 bases, with 11 bases left in between. This CDR3 contains 14 residues. Germline-derived CDR1 and CDR2 are SGHNT and YYREEE (reference sequence). The CDR3 DNA reads as TGTGCCAGCAGCTTGGGCGGGGCCCAGGAGACCCAGTACTTC. The encoded protein is CASSLGGAQETQYF.

The chain recombines TRBV2 with TRBJ2-5, with 7 bases matching TRBD1. CDR1 is SNHLY and CDR2 is FYNNEI in the germline V gene. The CDR3 is 13 amino acids. V lost 4 bases and J lost 4; bases outside the gene matches: 3. Here the CDR3 DNA reads TGTGCCAGCAGTGGACAGGGCGGAGAGACCCAGTACTTC. Protein: CASSGQGGETQYF.

CDR3 sequence (DNA): TGTGCCACCAGCAGAGTTATGTGGGTTACAGGGGGGAGTGAAAAACTGTTTTTT. It encodes CATSRVMWVTGGSEKLFF. The gene calls are TRBV15 and TRBJ1-4; 8 bases fit TRBD1. Germline V gene data show CDR1 as LNHNV and CDR2 as YYDKDF (reference sequence). The V segment lost 1 base and the J segment 7 bases; nucleotides outside the gene matches: 14. The CDR3 runs 18 residues.

The table lists this clone with a few counts. This CDR3 reads CASSLWREGDGELFF. The CDR3 DNA reads TGCGCCAGCAGCTTGTGGCGGGAAGGGGACGGGGAGCTGTTTTTT. The rearrangement links TRBV5-1 to TRBJ2-2; TRBD2 might be the D (6 bases). The CDR3 is 15 residues long. Germline lookup yields CDR1 SGHRS and CDR2 YFSETQ. Trimming cost V 1 base and J 7 bases, with 14 bases left between them.

The V gene is TRBV5-1, the J gene TRBJ2-7; a weak D match, TRBD2 (5 bases). From germline, CDR1 is SGHRS and CDR2 YFSETQ. The V end was cut by 1 base, the J end by 3 bases, with 11 bases between. There are 14 residues in the CDR3. The CDR3 here is CASSLSEGYYEQYF. The DNA for the CDR3 is TGCGCCAGCAGCTTGTCCGAGGGCTACTACGAGCAGTACTTC.

The sample holds a few counts of this clone. The gene calls are TRBV29-1 and TRBJ2-4, with D perhaps TRBD1 (6 bases). V lost 3 bases, J lost 2 bases, and 8 bases lay in between. The CDR3 spans 13 residues. Per the germline V gene, CDR1 is SQVTM and CDR2 is ANQGSEA. CDR3 bases: TGCAGCGTTGAGGGGGCGTCCAAAAACATTCAGTACTTC. Its protein product is CSVEGASKNIQYF.

This rearrangement joins TRBV21-1 to TRBJ1-4; the DNA was not used to check the table's D call, TRBD1. TRBV21-1 constitutes a pseudogene. There are 16 residues in the CDR3. The CDR3 bases are TGTGCCAGCAGCGGACGTACCGGGACAGTAAATGAAAAACTGTTTTTT. Its protein product is CASSGRTGTVNEKLFF.

This chain links TRBV5-5 with TRBJ1-4, with TRBD1 identical over 7 bases. The junction had 8 bases not matched to a gene; V was cut back by 2 bases and J by 4 bases. Germline lookup yields CDR1 SGHKS and CDR2 YYEKEE (reference sequence). This CDR3 comprises 16 residues. The chain's CDR3 is CASSFGPGQSNEKLFF. The CDR3, as DNA: TGTGCCAGCAGCTTCGGACCGGGACAGAGTAATGAAAAACTGTTTTTT. The variable domain in full, with the rest retrieved from reference TRBV5-5 and TRBJ1-4, is DAGVTQSPTHLIKTRGQQVTLRCSPISGHKSVSWYQQVLGQGPQFIFQYYEKEERGRGNFPDRFSARQFPNYSSELNVNALLLGDSALYLCASSFGPGQSNEKLFFGSGTQLSVL.

This clone was seen once. Here the CDR3 reads CSVEGSPKPTDGTEAFF. Here the CDR3 DNA reads TGCAGCGTTGAAGGAAGCCCCAAGCCGACAGATGGTACTGAAGCTTTCTTT. The chain joins TRBV29-1 to TRBJ1-1, with a tentative D call TRBD1 (5 bases). Germline CDR1 reads SQVTM; CDR2 reads ANQGSEA. Trimming took off 1 base at V and 5 bases at J, with 23 bases between the two ends. This CDR3 region has 17 residues.

The V gene is TRBV4-1, the J gene TRBJ2-2, with 8 bases aligning to TRBD2. There are 15 residues in the CDR3. V shed 5 bases and J 3 bases; nucleotides not matched to a gene: 5. Germline CDR1 is MGHRA and CDR2 is YSYEKL. CDR3 in amino acids: CASSLRAGDTGELFF. The CDR3 bases are TGCGCCAGCAGCTTGAGAGCGGGGGACACCGGGGAGCTGTTTTTT.

The rearrangement links TRBV30 to TRBJ2-1; perhaps TRBD2 as D (5 bases). The CDR3 spans 13 residues. CDR1 is GTSNPN, CDR2 SVGIG, per germline (reference sequence). V shed 2 bases and J shed 10 bases, with 15 bases lying between them. The CDR3 nucleotides are TGTGCCTGGAGTCCTGACGAGCGGCGGGAGCAGTTCTTC. This codes for CAWSPDERREQFF.

The genes are TRBV10-2 and TRBJ1-6, with a weak D call TRBD1 (5 bases). CDR1 WSHSY and CDR2 SAAADI come from the germline V gene. This CDR3 is 13 amino acids long. The V and J ends lost 3 bases and 10 bases respectively, with 10 bases between them. The CDR3 reads CASSDTRGSPLHF. CDR3 nucleotides: TGCGCCAGCAGTGACACCCGGGGGTCACCCCTCCACTTT.

This clone was picked up a small number of times. V is TRBV30 and J is TRBJ2-5; D may be TRBD2 (5 bases). The V and J ends lost 0 bases and 5 bases respectively, with 10 bases between them. Germline CDR1 reads GTSNPN; CDR2 reads SVGIG (reference sequence). This CDR3 region has 13 residues. The CDR3 reads CAWSVNGVETQYF. The CDR3 DNA is TGTGCCTGGAGTGTAAACGGGGTGGAGACCCAGTACTTC.

V and J are TRBV4-1 and TRBJ2-7; D may be TRBD1 (6 bases). V shed 0 bases and J shed 2 bases, with 14 bases lying between them. This CDR3 is 16 amino acids long. Germline lookup yields CDR1 MGHRA and CDR2 YSYEKL. CDR3 protein: CASSQDIETGTYEQYF. CDR3 coding DNA: TGCGCCAGCAGCCAAGATATCGAGACAGGAACCTACGAGCAGTACTTC.